The sequence of this T cell receptor beta chain was determined in a study of beta chain features in type 1 diabetes. General study results and limits: Whether TCRB rearrangement is influenced by HLA type was left unresolved in this analysis. Shorter TCRB CDR3s, moderately but significantly so, marked every one of the four CD4+ subsets in Type 1 diabetes patients. Patients with type 1 diabetes showed fewer VDJ junction insertions and more deletions. A PCR bias possibly favoring shorter templates would apply equally to patients and controls.

Expressed TCRB transcripts got sequenced, as all isolated RNA was reverse transcribed. Some clones are missing from TCRdb's copy, which holds only in-frame ones; the method was immunoSEQ multiplex PCR. The profile covers about 240,000 clones, with around 14% appearing a single time and approximately 0.021% taken by the ten largest. Looked up from germline, CDR1 is SNHLY and CDR2 is FYNNEI. The CDR3 is 11 amino acids. Trimming shortened V by 6 bases and J by 2 bases, and 5 bases separated the two germline ends. The collection from each donor was one heparinised blood draw averaging about 116 mL. About this clone itself: No antigen is known for it. Additional DNA sequences in this sample encode the identical CDR3.

Sequencing input: naive CD4+ T cells from blood. The TCR comes from a man between 25 and 39 years old with type 1 diabetes. V is TRBV2 and J is TRBJ2-7; D gene unclear. Here the CDR3 DNA reads TGTGCCAGCAGCCCAACCTACGAGCAGTACTTC. It codes for CASSPTYEQYF.